A single T cell receptor (beta chain) is shown here with its context. The antigen is unknown. The CDR3 loop spans 15 amino acids. Germline V gene sequence: CDR1 SGHRS, CDR2 YFSETQ. V lost 6 bases and J lost 5, with 20 bases in between. This specimen belongs to a study of cytomegalovirus exposure and HLA in healthy donors. Study context: Findings of an earlier analysis included over 95 million unique TCR beta sequences from some 200 million T cells.

Both 60 Vbeta primers and 13 Jbeta primers went into the PCR. Libraries were prepared by immunoSEQ multiplex PCR; TCRdb keeps only in-frame clonotypes and omits some of them. Of 200,000 to 250,000 clones listed, about 89% are singletons. Overall study results and limits: Accurate HLA-A and HLA-B prediction from TCR beta sequences was reported for most subjects.

Sequencing was carried out using PBMCs. The source is a woman between 18 and 29 years old in good health and CMV-seronegative. The chain joins TRBV5-1 to TRBJ2-5; TRBD1 is a possible D gene (6 bases). CDR3 sequence reads: CASTTDPGVRETQYF. The CDR3 nucleotides read TGCGCCAGCACCACGGACCCAGGGGTTAGGGAGACCCAGTACTTC.